One sample yielded the 3 T cell receptor beta chains listed below, sequenced in a study of shared clonotypes between healthy human individuals. Clones were read by immunoSEQ multiplex PCR, and TCRdb kept only the in-frame ones, dropping some. The sample contains a few million clones, 93% of which appear only once. The naive CD8 population came from CD45RO-negative cells selected for CCR7, without terminally differentiated effector memory CD45RA+ cells. Sequences were obtained from naive CD8+ T cells from PBMCs. The receptors were sampled from a man younger than 30 in good health. Some clones in this sample may be carry-over from other donors' samples.

V is TRBV4-2 and J is TRBJ2-1; D call uncertain. V was shortened by 1 base and J by 12 bases, with 7 bases between the two germline ends. The length of the CDR3 is 11 residues. Germline V gives CDR1 LGHNA, CDR2 YNFKEQ. The CDR3 DNA sequence: TGTGCCAGCAGCCAAGCCCGCGGGCAGTTCTTC. It codes for CASSQARGQFF.

About this clone itself: Other DNA variants within this sample encode the same CDR3. The chain has TRBV27 and TRBJ1-5; D not resolved. Germline CDR1 reads MNHEY; CDR2 reads SMNVEV (reference sequence). The CDR3 has 13 amino acids. Trimming cost V 3 bases and J 5 bases, with 8 bases left between them. The CDR3 sequence is CASSFGRDQPQHF. The CDR3 coding sequence is TGTGCCAGCAGTTTTGGAAGAGATCAGCCCCAGCATTTT.

The genes are TRBV10-3 and TRBJ2-1, with D perhaps matching TRBD1 or TRBD2 (5 bases each). The length of the CDR3 is 13 residues. The ends were cut back, 9 bases at V and 5 bases at J, with 14 bases in the middle. CDR1 ENHRY and CDR2 SYGVKD come from the germline V gene. CDR3 in DNA: TGTGCCATATACCGGGACGATCACAATGAGCAGTTCTTC. Protein: CAIYRDDHNEQFF.